This T cell receptor beta chain originates from a study of OX40 agonist ivuxolimab in advanced cancers. Regarding this clone: Its antigen is not identified. At the DNA level, this CDR3 is encoded by other sequences in the same sample as well.

Produced via immunoSEQ multiplex PCR; TCRdb's table is partial and in-frame only. The table has approximately 77,000 clones, about 90% seen once; the top ten hold around 1.9%. Regarding the study as a whole: Some patients who did not respond also had low normalized T-cell clonal expansion. In the 0.1-3.0 mg/kg groups, partial responders showed among the lowest expansion.

V trimming: 0 bases; J trimming: 6 bases; junction bases outside the gene matches: 0. Germline values: CDR1 SGDLS, CDR2 YYNGEE. The CDR3 is made up of 15 amino acids. This chain joins TRBV9 and TRBJ2-1; the match to TRBD2 covers 13 bases. The material sequenced was CD4+ or CD8+ T cells sorted from blood, taken in a trial of the OX40 agonist ivuxolimab. The sequence derives from an adult with an advanced solid tumor such as melanoma, head and neck, liver or kidney cancer. CDR3 amino acids: CASSVGLAGGNEQFF. CDR3 DNA sequence: TGTGCCAGCAGCGTAGGACTAGCGGGGGGCAATGAGCAGTTCTTC.